This T cell receptor (beta chain) was identified during a study of OX40 agonist ivuxolimab in advanced cancers. The length of the CDR3 is 15 residues. CDR1 SGHRS and CDR2 YFSETQ come from the germline V gene. V lost 0 bases and J lost 2, with 12 bases in between. Libraries were prepared by immunoSEQ multiplex PCR; TCRdb keeps only in-frame clonotypes and omits some of them. The sample lists under 100,000 clones; approximately 84% were seen once. This clonotype originated in an adult with an advanced solid tumor such as melanoma, head and neck, liver or kidney cancer. This rearrangement joins TRBV5-1 to TRBJ2-7; no clear D gene. Sequences were derived from CD4+ or CD8+ T cells sorted from blood, sampled in a trial of the OX40 agonist ivuxolimab. CDR3 coding DNA: TGCGCCAGCAGCTTGGAAACGGGTTTCCCCTACGAGCAGTACTTC. Its protein product is CASSLETGFPYEQYF.